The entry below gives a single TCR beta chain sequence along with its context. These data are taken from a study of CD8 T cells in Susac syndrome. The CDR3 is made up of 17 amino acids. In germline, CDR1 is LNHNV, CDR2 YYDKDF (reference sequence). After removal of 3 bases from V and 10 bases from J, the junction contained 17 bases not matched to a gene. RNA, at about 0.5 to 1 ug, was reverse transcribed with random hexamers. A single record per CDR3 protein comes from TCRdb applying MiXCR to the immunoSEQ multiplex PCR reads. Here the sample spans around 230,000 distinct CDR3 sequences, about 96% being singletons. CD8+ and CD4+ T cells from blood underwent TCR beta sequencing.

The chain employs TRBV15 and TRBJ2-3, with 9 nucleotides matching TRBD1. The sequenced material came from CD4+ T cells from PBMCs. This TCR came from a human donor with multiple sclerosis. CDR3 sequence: CATSSRARDRVSVAQYF. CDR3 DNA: TGTGCCACCAGCAGCAGAGCGAGGGACAGGGTTTCAGTCGCGCAGTATTTT.